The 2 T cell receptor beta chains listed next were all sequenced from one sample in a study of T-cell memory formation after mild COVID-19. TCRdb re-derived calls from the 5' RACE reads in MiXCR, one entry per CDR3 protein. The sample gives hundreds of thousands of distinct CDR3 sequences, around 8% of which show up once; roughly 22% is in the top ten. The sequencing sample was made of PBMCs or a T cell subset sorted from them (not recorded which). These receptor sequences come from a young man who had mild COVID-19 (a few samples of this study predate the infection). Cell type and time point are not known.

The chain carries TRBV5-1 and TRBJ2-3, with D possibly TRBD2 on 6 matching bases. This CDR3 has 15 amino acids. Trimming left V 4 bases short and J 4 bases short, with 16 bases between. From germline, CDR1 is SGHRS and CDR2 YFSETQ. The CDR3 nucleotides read TGCGCCAGCAGCCTCCTTCGCGGGGCGTCAGATACGCAGTATTTT. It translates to CASSLLRGASDTQYF.

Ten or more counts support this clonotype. In DNA, the CDR3 is TGTGCCACCAGCCCCAGGTCCCCAGATACGCAGTATTTT. This codes for CATSPRSPDTQYF. This chain connects TRBV15 to TRBJ2-3; D gene unclear. This CDR3 region has 13 residues. With 5 bases removed from V and 4 bases from J, the gap between germline ends came to 10 bases. From germline, CDR1 is LNHNV and CDR2 YYDKDF (reference sequence).